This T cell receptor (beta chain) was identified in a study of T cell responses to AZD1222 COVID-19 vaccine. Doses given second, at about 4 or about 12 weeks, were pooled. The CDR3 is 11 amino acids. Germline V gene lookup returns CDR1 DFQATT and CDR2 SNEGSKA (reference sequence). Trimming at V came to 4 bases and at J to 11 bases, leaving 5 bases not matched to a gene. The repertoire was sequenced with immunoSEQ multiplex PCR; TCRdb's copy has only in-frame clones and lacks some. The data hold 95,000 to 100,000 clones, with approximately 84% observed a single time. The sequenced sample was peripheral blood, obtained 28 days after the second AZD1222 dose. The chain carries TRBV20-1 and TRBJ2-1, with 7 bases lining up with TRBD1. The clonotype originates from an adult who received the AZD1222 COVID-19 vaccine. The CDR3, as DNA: TGCAGTGCTAAAAGGGGACAGCAGCAGTTCTTC. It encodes CSAKRGQQQFF.